What follows is one TCR beta chain and its context. The data belong to a study of blood T cell repertoires in COVID-19. Germline V gives CDR1 GTSNPN, CDR2 SVGIG (reference sequence). CDR3 length: 14 residues. The J segment lost 3 bases and the V segment lost 5 bases, leaving 6 bases of the junction unmatched. In the original processing: Amplified reference gene primers provided the basis for estimating nucleated cell counts. The table came from immunoSEQ multiplex PCR; TCRdb's copy has only in-frame clones and leaves some out. The DNA was the basis for D and trimming; V, J and clone size are from that table. The sample lists around 94,000 clones; around four fifths were seen once.

Sequencing used peripheral blood. The clonotype was recovered from a man in his forties or fifties with acute or convalescent COVID-19. The rearrangement links TRBV30 to TRBJ2-7, with 11 bases aligning to TRBD2. CDR3 sequence: CAWSRLAGIYEQYF. CDR3 nucleotide sequence: TGTGCCTGGTCTCGACTAGCGGGAATCTACGAGCAGTACTTC.